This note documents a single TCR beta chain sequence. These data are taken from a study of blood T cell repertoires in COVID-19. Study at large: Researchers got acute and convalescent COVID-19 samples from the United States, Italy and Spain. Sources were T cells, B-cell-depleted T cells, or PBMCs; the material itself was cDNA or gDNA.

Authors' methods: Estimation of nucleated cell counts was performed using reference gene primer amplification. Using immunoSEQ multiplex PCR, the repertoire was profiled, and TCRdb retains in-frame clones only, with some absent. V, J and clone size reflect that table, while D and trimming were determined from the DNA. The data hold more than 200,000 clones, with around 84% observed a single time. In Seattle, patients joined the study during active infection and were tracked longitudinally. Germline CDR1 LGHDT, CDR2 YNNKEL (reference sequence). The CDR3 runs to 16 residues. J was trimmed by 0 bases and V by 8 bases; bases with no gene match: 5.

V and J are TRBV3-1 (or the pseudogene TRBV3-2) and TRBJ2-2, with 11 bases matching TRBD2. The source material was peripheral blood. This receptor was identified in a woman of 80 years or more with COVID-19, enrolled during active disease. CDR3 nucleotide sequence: TGTGCCAGCTCTCTAGCGGGGGGTGCGAACACCGGGGAGCTGTTTTTT. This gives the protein CASSLAGGANTGELFF.